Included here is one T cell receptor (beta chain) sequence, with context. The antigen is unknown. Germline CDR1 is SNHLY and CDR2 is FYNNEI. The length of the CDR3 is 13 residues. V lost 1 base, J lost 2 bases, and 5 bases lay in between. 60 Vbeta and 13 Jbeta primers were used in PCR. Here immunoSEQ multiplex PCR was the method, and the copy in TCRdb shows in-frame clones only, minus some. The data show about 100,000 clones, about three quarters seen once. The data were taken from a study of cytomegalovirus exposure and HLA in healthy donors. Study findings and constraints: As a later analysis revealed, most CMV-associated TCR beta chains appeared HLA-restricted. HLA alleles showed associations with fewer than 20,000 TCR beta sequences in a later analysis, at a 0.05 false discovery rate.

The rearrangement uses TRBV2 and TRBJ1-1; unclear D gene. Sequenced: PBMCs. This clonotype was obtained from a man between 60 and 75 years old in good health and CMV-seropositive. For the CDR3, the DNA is TGTGCCAGCAGTGAAGTTAGAAACACTGAAGCTTTCTTT. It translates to CASSEVRNTEAFF.